This entry is about one TCR beta chain. This sample was taken from a study of blood T cell repertoires in COVID-19. At the level of the study: Samples of COVID-19 (acute and convalescent) were obtained from the United States, Italy and Spain. T cells, B-cell-depleted T cells, or PBMCs supplied cDNA or gDNA.

Germline CDR1 reads KGHDR; CDR2 reads SFDVKD. CDR3 length: 15 amino acids. V dropped 4 bases and J dropped 3; count of bases not matched to a gene: 7. Methods used by the authors: How many nucleated cells were present was estimated from reference gene primer amplification. Produced via immunoSEQ multiplex PCR; TCRdb's table is partial and in-frame only. That table furnishes V, J and clone size, whereas the DNA furnished D and trimming. The table has approximately 27,000 clones, about 80% seen once; the top ten hold over 20%. The chain employs TRBV24-1 and TRBJ1-1; 7 positions agree with TRBD1. This sequence originates from a human donor in a cohort sampled during active COVID-19. The sequenced sample consisted of peripheral blood. CDR3 bases: TGTGCCACCAGTGAGTTAGGGGGCGTGGACACTGAAGCTTTCTTT. This encodes CATSELGGVDTEAFF.